The 28 T cell receptor beta chains given below trace back to one sample, sequenced in a study of cytomegalovirus exposure and HLA in healthy donors. The data were produced by immunoSEQ multiplex PCR, yet TCRdb's version contains in-frame clones alone and is incomplete. The table shows some 130,000 clones, with almost 90% occurring only once. The sequencing sample was made of PBMCs. The origin of the receptors is a man in his thirties or forties in good health and CMV-seronegative.

V gene TRBV11-2 combines with J gene TRBJ2-7; no firm D call. V gave up 3 bases and J gave up 3 bases, with 12 bases separating them. CDR3 length equals 14 residues. Germline assignment: CDR1 SGHAT and CDR2 FQNNGV. CDR3 in amino acids: CASSFRSTDYEQYF. CDR3 sequence (DNA): TGTGCCAGCAGCTTCAGGTCTACAGACTACGAGCAGTACTTC. The variable domain in full, completed from reference TRBV11-2 and TRBJ2-7, reads EAGVAQSPRYKIIEKRQSVAFWCNPISGHATLYWYQQILGQGPKLLIQFQNNGVVDDSQLPKDRFSAERLKGVDSTLKIQPAKLEDSAVYLCASSFRSTDYEQYFGPGTRLTVT.

The chain employs TRBV18 and TRBJ1-1; tentatively, D is TRBD1 (6 bases). Per germline, CDR1 KGHSH and CDR2 LQKENI. V lost 6 bases and J 1 base, leaving 12 bases between the germline ends. The CDR3 is made up of 14 amino acids. This CDR3 is CASSSLQGNTEAFF. CDR3 nucleotide sequence: TGTGCCAGCTCTAGCCTACAGGGGAACACTGAAGCTTTCTTT.

The chain recombines TRBV5-4 with TRBJ2-7; the D gene is possibly TRBD2 (7 bases). CDR3 length: 15 amino acids. In germline, CDR1 is SGHNT, CDR2 YYREEE (reference sequence). Trimming cost V 4 bases and J 4 bases, with 18 bases left between them. The CDR3 DNA is TGTGCCAGCAGCCGTCTGCCGGGGGGCTGGTACGAGCAGTACTTC. Protein: CASSRLPGGWYEQYF.

The chain links TRBV12-2 to TRBJ2-3; TRBD2 reflects the table's D call only, with no check against the DNA. TRBV12-2 represents a pseudogene. This CDR3 region has 17 residues. CDR3: CASRSVEPNSSTDTQYF. In DNA, the CDR3 is TGTGCAAGTCGCTCGGTCGAGCCAAACTCTAGCACAGATACGCAGTATTTT.

The chain uses TRBV12-5 and TRBJ2-1; the match to TRBD1 covers 10 bases. The CDR3 covers 13 residues. The V gene end was trimmed by 6 bases and the J gene end by 6 bases; junction bases not matched to a gene: 2. Germline V gene lookup returns CDR1 LGHNT and CDR2 FRNRAP. CDR3 protein: CASGWTGGNEQFF. The CDR3 DNA reads TGTGCTAGTGGCTGGACAGGGGGCAATGAGCAGTTCTTC.

The gene calls are TRBV11-2 and TRBJ1-6; D gene uncertain. Per germline, CDR1 SGHAT and CDR2 FQNNGV. The CDR3 has 13 amino acids. Trimming shortened V by 3 bases and J by 6 bases, and 6 bases separated the two germline ends. DNA for the CDR3: TGTGCCAGCAGCTTTAACACTAATTCACCCCTCCACTTT. Translating gives CASSFNTNSPLHF.

V and J are TRBV6-5 and TRBJ1-1; D is ambiguous. With 4 bases removed from V and 0 bases from J, the gap between germline ends came to 6 bases. CDR1 MNHEY and CDR2 SVGAGI come from the germline V gene. CDR3 length equals 13 residues. Written as DNA, the CDR3 is TGTGCCAGCAGTTTAGCAATGAACACTGAAGCTTTCTTT. Amino acids: CASSLAMNTEAFF.

The chain recombines TRBV5-1 with TRBJ1-5; TRBD1 matches at 10 bases. Trimming at V came to 4 bases and at J to 6 bases, leaving 10 bases not matched to a gene. CDR1 and CDR2 from the germline V gene are SGHRS and YFSETQ. The CDR3 is 16 residues long. CDR3: CASSPGRDRGVQPQHF. The CDR3 DNA is TGCGCCAGCAGCCCGGGCCGGGACAGGGGTGTTCAGCCCCAGCATTTT.

The CDR3 region is CASSPGQGYTEAFF. The CDR3 DNA sequence: TGTGCCAGCAGCCCGGGACAGGGGTACACTGAAGCTTTCTTT. V and J are TRBV11-2 and TRBJ1-1; TRBD1 matches 10 bases. The CDR3 length is 14 residues. V was clipped by 5 bases and J by 3 bases; unmatched bases: 3. CDR1 and CDR2 from the germline V gene are SGHAT and FQNNGV. Full variable domain (outside the CDR3, taken from reference TRBV11-2 and TRBJ1-1): EAGVAQSPRYKIIEKRQSVAFWCNPISGHATLYWYQQILGQGPKLLIQFQNNGVVDDSQLPKDRFSAERLKGVDSTLKIQPAKLEDSAVYLCASSPGQGYTEAFFGQGTRLTVV.

The V and J genes are TRBV4-3 and TRBJ2-1; 7 bases fit TRBD2. The CDR3 runs 15 residues. Trimming took 2 bases from V and 0 from J; bases not matched to a gene: 1. Germline V gene data show CDR1 as LGHNA and CDR2 as YSLEER. DNA for the CDR3: TGCGCCAGCAGCCAAACTAGCGTCTCCTACAATGAGCAGTTCTTC. Residues: CASSQTSVSYNEQFF.

The chain couples TRBV6-5 to TRBJ2-3; D possibly corresponds to TRBD1 (6 bases). From germline, CDR1 is MNHEY and CDR2 SVGAGI. CDR3 length: 14 residues. V gave up 4 bases and J gave up 2 bases, with 10 bases separating them. This chain's CDR3 is CASSSTGTTDTQYF. The CDR3 nucleotides read TGTGCCAGCAGTTCCACAGGGACCACAGATACGCAGTATTTT.

This clone was recorded once. This sequence joins TRBV7-9 and TRBJ1-2, with 11 positions matching TRBD1. J gave up 8 bases and V 5 bases, and 4 bases lay outside the gene matches. From germline, CDR1 is SEHNR and CDR2 FQNEAQ (reference sequence). The CDR3 has 13 residues. This CDR3 reads CASSRTGGRGYTF. CDR3 in DNA: TGTGCCAGCAGCCGGACAGGGGGCCGAGGCTACACCTTC.

This clone appeared a single time. This chain joins TRBV12-5 and TRBJ2-4; D perhaps matches TRBD2 (6 bases). V gave up 3 bases and J gave up 7 bases, with 10 bases separating them. The CDR3 is made up of 13 amino acids. Germline CDR1 and CDR2: LGHNT and FRNRAP. The CDR3 DNA follows: TGTGCTAGTGGTTTAGCGGGCTTGAACATTCAGTACTTC. This codes for CASGLAGLNIQYF.

This chain links TRBV11-3 with TRBJ2-1; 7 bases are shared with TRBD2. Germline-derived CDR1 and CDR2 are SGHNT and YENEEA. The CDR3 totals 15 residues. Germline trimming cut 2 bases from V and 8 bases from J; bases unmatched to any gene: 9. The chain's CDR3 is CASSLWGEGRDEQFF. Written as DNA, the CDR3 is TGTGCCAGCAGCTTATGGGGGGAGGGCCGGGATGAGCAGTTCTTC.

Details on this clone: The same CDR3 is also encoded by other DNA sequences in this sample. The rearrangement uses TRBV9 and TRBJ2-7; D gene ambiguous. V was cut by 0 bases and J by 0 bases, with 7 bases left in between. Germline assignment: CDR1 SGDLS and CDR2 YYNGEE. CDR3 length: 14 amino acids. CDR3 protein: CASSVGGSSYEQYF. The CDR3 coding sequence is TGTGCCAGCAGCGTAGGCGGAAGCTCCTACGAGCAGTACTTC. Based on the CDR3 plus reference TRBV9 and TRBJ2-7, the full variable domain is DSGVTQTPKHLITATGQRVTLRCSPRSGDLSVYWYQQSLDQGLQFLIQYYNGEERAKGNILERFSAQQFPDLHSELNLSSLELGDSALYFCASSVGGSSYEQYFGPGTRLTVT.

The rearrangement links TRBV29-1 to TRBJ1-1, with D unclear. The germline V gene has CDR1 SQVTM and CDR2 ANQGSEA. Between the trimmed V and J ends, which lost 4 bases and 1 base, there was a span of 4 bases. The CDR3 has 11 amino acids. The CDR3 region has the DNA TGCAGCGTTGGGCAGAACACTGAAGCTTTCTTT. This codes for CSVGQNTEAFF.

The chain recombines TRBV25-1 with TRBJ1-4, with no clear D. The V end was cut by 1 base, the J end by 4 bases, with 19 bases between. The germline gives CDR1 MGHDK, CDR2 SYGVNS. This CDR3 is built from 18 residues. The DNA of the CDR3 is TGTGCCAGCAGTGAATTAGTAAATCGGGAAGGCAATAATGAAAAACTGTTTTTT. Translated, it gives CASSELVNREGNNEKLFF.

The J gene is TRBJ1-2, the V gene TRBV4-1; D is unclear. CDR1 is MGHRA, CDR2 YSYEKL, per germline. V lost 6 bases to trimming and J lost 1 base, with 9 bases between them. The CDR3 consists of 13 residues. This chain's CDR3 is CASRPQNNYGYTF. The CDR3, as DNA: TGCGCCAGCAGGCCCCAGAATAACTATGGCTACACCTTC.

The chain has TRBV7-2 and TRBJ1-2, with a possible D match to TRBD1 (6 bases). The germline CDR1 and CDR2 sequences are SGHTA and FQGNSA. The germline V and J ends were trimmed by 5 bases and 6 bases, with 16 bases remaining between them. This CDR3 region has 14 residues. The CDR3 DNA follows: TGTGCCAGCAGCAAAGAGGGGGTTTCTGATGGCTACACCTTC. Protein sequence: CASSKEGVSDGYTF.

The V and J genes are TRBV7-2 and TRBJ2-5; 8 bases line up with TRBD1. CDR3 length: 16 amino acids. Unmatched junction bases numbered 7, after V lost 0 bases and J lost 4 bases. The germline CDR1 and CDR2 sequences are SGHTA and FQGNSA. The DNA of the CDR3 is TGTGCCAGCAGCTTAGCCCAGCAGGGGGCTGTAGAGACCCAGTACTTC. Translated, it gives CASSLAQQGAVETQYF.

The V call is TRBV29-1, the J call TRBJ2-5; 9 positions agree with TRBD1. Germline V CDR1 and CDR2: SQVTM, ANQGSEA. The CDR3 sequence is 18 residues long. J gave up 3 bases and V 2 bases, and 16 bases lay outside the gene matches. CDR3 DNA: TGCAGCGTTGAATTAGGAGATTTTTTCGGGACAGGGAAAGAGACCCAGTACTTC. Translation: CSVELGDFFGTGKETQYF.

The DNA of the CDR3 is TGTGCCAGCAGCCAAGGGGAAAGCGGGAGTAGCACCGGGGAGCTGTTTTTT. This gives the protein CASSQGESGSSTGELFF. V usage is TRBV4-2 and J usage is TRBJ2-2; TRBD2 agrees at 8 bases. The CDR3 spans 17 residues. In germline, CDR1 is LGHNA, CDR2 YNFKEQ. Losses at the gene ends were 1 base for V and 4 bases for J; bases not matched to a gene: 8.

The CDR3 spells CAISGNIYEQYF. CDR3 DNA: TGTGCCATCAGTGGAAACATCTACGAGCAGTACTTC. The V and J genes are TRBV10-3 and TRBJ2-7; no definite D call. V lost 4 bases to trimming and J lost 3 bases, with 7 bases between them. The length of the CDR3 is 12 residues. Per the germline V gene, CDR1 is ENHRY and CDR2 is SYGVKD.

The chain recombines TRBV7-2 with TRBJ1-3; the D gene is possibly TRBD1 (5 bases). The CDR3 covers 19 residues. The V and J ends lost 2 bases and 7 bases respectively, with 27 bases between them. The germline V gene has CDR1 SGHTA and CDR2 FQGNSA. Here the CDR3 DNA reads TGTGCCAGCAGCTTATTTTTTAGGGCGGGAAGGGGCGGCCCGAACACCATATATTTT. Protein: CASSLFFRAGRGGPNTIYF.

This clone occurred a few times. The chain recombines TRBV2 with TRBJ1-2; TRBD1 matches 11 bases. The CDR3 consists of 14 residues. J was trimmed by 1 base and V by 8 bases; bases with no gene match: 3. Germline CDR1 and CDR2: SNHLY and FYNNEI. The CDR3 DNA reads TGTGCCAGCGCGGGACAGGGGGTTAACTATGGCTACACCTTC. Amino acid sequence: CASAGQGVNYGYTF.

The chain is built from TRBV30 and TRBJ1-1, with 8 bases that match TRBD1. Germline V CDR1 and CDR2: GTSNPN, SVGIG (reference sequence). The junction had 6 bases not matched to a gene; V was cut back by 2 bases and J by 4 bases. The CDR3 totals 14 residues. The CDR3 DNA reads TGTGCCTGGAGTCCGAGGACAGGGAGCACTGAAGCTTTCTTT. It is translated as CAWSPRTGSTEAFF. Drawing the rest from reference TRBV30 and TRBJ1-1, the complete variable domain is SQTIHQWPATLVQPVGSPLSLECTVEGTSNPNLYWYRQAAGRGLQLLFYSVGIGQISSEVPQNLSASRPQDRQFILSSKKLLLSDSGFYLCAWSPRTGSTEAFFGQGTRLTVV.

This chain joins TRBV7-2 and TRBJ1-5; D is undetermined. The germline gives CDR1 SGHTA, CDR2 FQGNSA. There are 15 residues in the CDR3. Trimming pared 2 bases from V and 6 bases from J, leaving 14 bases between. The CDR3 nucleotides read TGTGCCAGCAGCTTATTACGAGACATCAGTCAGCCCCAGCATTTT. Residues: CASSLLRDISQPQHF.

This clone was seen just once. CDR3 nucleotide sequence: TGTGCCACCAGCAGAGAAATGGAGCCTGCTGAAGCTTTCTTT. Protein: CATSREMEPAEAFF. This chain uses TRBV15 with TRBJ1-1; D remains ambiguous. CDR1 is LNHNV, CDR2 YYDKDF, per germline (reference sequence). The CDR3 spans 14 residues. V lost 0 bases to trimming and J lost 6 bases, with 11 bases between them.